The sequence of this T cell receptor beta chain was determined in a study of vaccination and CD4 T cells after COVID-19. Study background: The cells were exposed to overlapping spike peptides originating from SARS-CoV-2, HCoV-NL63, HCoV-OC43 and HCoV-229E for stimulation.

Cultured CD4+ T cell DNA underwent sequencing with the Oncomine TCR Beta short-read assay. The authors extracted genomic DNA from cultured CD4+ T cells. MiXCR was run by TCRdb on the PCR reads, yielding one entry per CDR3 protein. The sample has over 9,000 distinct CDR3 sequences, roughly 56% seen once. The sample's treatment: approximately 9-day PBMC culture with coronavirus spike peptide pools or control peptides (ViraFEST assay). Before TCRs were sequenced, ViraFEST expanded antigen-specific T cells with peptide pools. Germline assignment: CDR1 LNHNV and CDR2 YYDKDF (reference sequence). With V trimmed by 3 bases and J by 3 bases, 1 base remained unmatched. The CDR3 spans 14 residues. General study results and limits: SARS-CoV-2-reactive clonotype medians increased from roughly 21 to 40, not significantly.

As concerns this clonotype: Its antigen is unknown.

This sequence was found in a human donor who had recovered from COVID-19. The chain links TRBV15 to TRBJ1-2, with 10 bases lining up with TRBD1. Sequenced material: CD4+ T cells from blood, cultured in vitro. The CDR3: CATSSGTGDYGYTF. DNA of the CDR3: TGTGCCACCAGCAGCGGGACAGGGGACTATGGCTACACCTTC.